A single sample is the source of the 14 T cell receptor beta chains below, sequenced in a study of cytotoxic CD8 clonotypes in ibrutinib-treated CLL. The data were produced by immunoSEQ multiplex PCR, yet TCRdb's version contains in-frame clones alone and is incomplete. The table includes some 130,000 clones, about 76% detected once. The sample in question was PBMCs, obtained after 24 months of ibrutinib treatment. All receptors come from a human donor with chronic lymphocytic leukemia.

This clone was recorded once. The rearrangement uses TRBV29-1 and TRBJ1-2; D is ambiguous. Germline loops: CDR1 SQVTM, CDR2 ANQGSEA. The CDR3 is made up of 19 amino acids. Deletions cut 4 bases from V and 0 bases from J, with 27 bases between. The CDR3 DNA reads TGCAGCGTTGGAAATTTTTTTGGTTGGCCCGCACCTCCTAACTATGGCTACACCTTC. Amino acids: CSVGNFFGWPAPPNYGYTF.

The rearrangement joins TRBV6-6 to TRBJ1-1, with 7 bases aligning to TRBD1. CDR1 MNHNY and CDR2 SVGAGI come from the germline V gene (reference sequence). The CDR3 sequence is 15 residues long. Unmatched junction bases numbered 9, after V lost 5 bases and J lost 3 bases. The CDR3 reads CASSPHDRVDTEAFF. The CDR3 DNA reads as TGTGCCAGCAGTCCCCACGACAGGGTGGACACTGAAGCTTTCTTT.

The CDR3 spells CASSLAGGGEYEQYF. The CDR3 region has the DNA TGTGCCAGCAGCTTGGCGGGTGGGGGCGAGTACGAGCAGTACTTC. The chain is built from TRBV5-4 and TRBJ2-7, with D possibly being TRBD1 (6 bases). CDR1 is SGHNT and CDR2 is YYREEE in the germline V gene (reference sequence). The CDR3 is 15 residues long. Trimming cost V 0 bases and J 4 bases, with 14 bases left between them.

This chain links TRBV6-5 with TRBJ2-7; D ambiguous. The germline V gene has CDR1 MNHEY and CDR2 SVGAGI. Trimming removed 2 bases at V and 0 bases at J, with 11 bases between. The CDR3 is 15 residues long. CDR3 sequence reads: CASSYGSTTSYEQYF. The CDR3, as DNA: TGTGCCAGCAGTTACGGTTCAACCACCTCCTACGAGCAGTACTTC.

The J gene is TRBJ1-5, the V gene TRBV6-5, with 7 bases identical to TRBD1. The V segment lost 5 bases and the J segment 9 bases; nucleotides outside the gene matches: 7. This CDR3 contains 13 residues. The germline CDR1 and CDR2 sequences are MNHEY and SVGAGI. The CDR3: CASSPRGGSPQHF. In nucleotides, the CDR3 is TGTGCCAGCAGTCCCAGGGGGGGGTCGCCCCAGCATTTT.

This chain uses TRBV28 with TRBJ2-5, with a weak D call TRBD2 (5 bases). The CDR3 loop spans 12 amino acids. Germline CDR1 reads MDHEN; CDR2 reads SYDVKM. The V gene lost 10 bases and the J gene lost 6 bases, with 15 bases spanning the gap. Written as DNA, the CDR3 is TGTGCCACCAACCGGGCCGGGAAGACCCAGTACTTC. Protein sequence: CATNRAGKTQYF.

This chain uses TRBV13 with TRBJ1-2; 7 bases are a match to TRBD1. Germline-derived CDR1 and CDR2 are PRHDT and FYEKMQ (reference sequence). V gave up 5 bases and J gave up 7 bases; unmatched junction bases: 10. The CDR3 totals 14 residues. CDR3 residues: CASSETGTTPGYTF. CDR3 in DNA: TGTGCCAGCAGCGAGACAGGGACTACCCCTGGCTACACCTTC.

This chain joins TRBV18 and TRBJ2-7; 8 bases fit TRBD2. This CDR3 has 16 amino acids. CDR1 and CDR2 (germline): KGHSH, LQKENI. The V gene end was trimmed by 1 base and the J gene end by 6 bases; junction bases not matched to a gene: 11. CDR3 sequence reads: CASSPLAGRAAGEQYF. The CDR3 DNA reads as TGTGCCAGCTCACCACTTGCCGGGAGGGCCGCGGGCGAGCAGTACTTC.

The CDR3 protein is CASTLLAGGYNEQFF. Here the CDR3 DNA reads TGTGCCAGCACCCTACTAGCGGGAGGTTACAATGAGCAGTTCTTC. This chain joins TRBV7-2 and TRBJ2-1; 12 bases align to TRBD2. CDR3 length: 15 residues. After removal of 7 bases from V and 4 bases from J, the junction contained 5 bases not matched to a gene. Germline V CDR1 and CDR2: SGHTA, FQGNSA.

The CDR3 DNA reads as TGTGCCAGCAGCAGGGGACTAGCGGGACTCAATGAGCAGTTCTTC. It specifies CASSRGLAGLNEQFF. This chain joins TRBV7-3 and TRBJ2-1; 13 nucleotides match TRBD2. The junction had 4 bases not matched to a gene; V was cut back by 5 bases and J by 6 bases. The germline gives CDR1 SGHTA, CDR2 FQGTGA. CDR3 length: 15 residues. Supplemented by reference TRBV7-3 and TRBJ2-1, the full variable domain reads GAGVSQTPSNKVTEKGKYVELRCDPISGHTALYWYRQSLGQGPEFLIYFQGTGAADDSGLPNDRFFAVRPEGSVSTLKIQRTERGDSAVYLCASSRGLAGLNEQFFGPGTRLTVL.

The chain couples TRBV9 to TRBJ1-2, with D possibly being TRBD1 (5 bases). The CDR3 is 13 amino acids. Trimming shortened V by 1 base and J by 7 bases, and 11 bases separated the two germline ends. Germline CDR1 reads SGDLS; CDR2 reads YYNGEE. The CDR3 bases are TGTGCCAGCAGCGTAAGAGGGGCTGGTGGCTACACCTTC. This sequence encodes CASSVRGAGGYTF. The variable domain in full, with the rest retrieved from reference TRBV9 and TRBJ1-2, is DSGVTQTPKHLITATGQRVTLRCSPRSGDLSVYWYQQSLDQGLQFLIQYYNGEERAKGNILERFSAQQFPDLHSELNLSSLELGDSALYFCASSVRGAGGYTFGSGTRLTVV.

The V gene is TRBV5-4, the J gene TRBJ1-5; TRBD1 might be the D (5 bases). This CDR3 has 14 residues. Trimming removed 0 bases from V and 2 bases from J, with 6 bases in between. Germline V lookup: CDR1 SGHNT, CDR2 YYREEE (reference sequence). CDR3 in DNA: TGTGCCAGCAGCTTGGGGGGGGGCAATCAGCCCCAGCATTTT. Protein sequence: CASSLGGGNQPQHF.

The chain is built from TRBV10-3 and TRBJ2-5; TRBD2 agrees at 10 bases. The CDR3 runs to 18 residues. Germline assignment: CDR1 ENHRY and CDR2 SYGVKD. Trimming cost V 0 bases and J 5 bases; bases outside gene matches: 12. As DNA, the CDR3 is TGTGCCATCAGTGAGTCGGCTAGCGGGGGAGCCCTTGGGGAGACCCAGTACTTC. This encodes CAISESASGGALGETQYF.

This clone was seen a single time. This chain links TRBV5-1 with TRBJ1-2, with a tentative D call TRBD1 (5 bases). The germline gives CDR1 SGHRS, CDR2 YFSETQ. Between the trimmed V and J ends, which lost 4 bases and 8 bases, there was a span of 18 bases. The CDR3 totals 14 residues. The CDR3 here is CASSPAGGDWGYTF. In DNA form, the CDR3 reads TGCGCCAGCAGCCCCGCTGGGGGGGACTGGGGCTACACCTTC.